This T cell receptor beta chain was found in a study of breast tumors, draining lymph nodes, adjacent tissues. Study outcomes and limitations: Tumor repertoires ranked between lymph nodes and nontumor tissue in diversity, with V and J gene preferences. The data were judged consistent with most tumor T cells coming from lymph node and expanding in tumor. Tumor T cell lymph node origin was a supported hypothesis, not proven. Tumor and nontumor repertoires were significantly more similar in luminal-like than in basal-like breast cancer.

Breast cancer patients provided tissue from their axillary draining lymph nodes. MiXCR, applied by TCRdb to the multiplex PCR reads, yields one record per CDR3 protein. Of about 230,000 distinct CDR3 sequences detected, about 30% appear once; the ten largest clones hold around 1.4%. This CDR3 contains 14 residues. Germline V lookup: CDR1 MNHEY, CDR2 SMNVEV (reference sequence). Details on this clonotype: Its specificity is not known. One end of the junction is discordant with germline, which a read error may explain.

This clonotype was sampled from a female donor with breast cancer. Some clones in this sample may be carry-over from other donors' samples. The sample consisted of axillary lymph node tissue. This chain uses TRBV27 with TRBJ2-3; no clear D gene. CDR3 nucleotides: TGTGCCAGCAGTTTTCCCTCTCCCACAGATACGCAGTGTTTT. Its translation is CASSFPSPTDTQCF.